The clone carrying this T cell receptor (beta chain) was recorded a few times. What it recognizes is unknown. Between the trimmed V and J ends, which lost 5 bases and 1 base, there was a span of 15 bases. Per the germline V gene, CDR1 is SEHNR and CDR2 is FQNEAQ (reference sequence). The CDR3 covers 15 residues. The data derive from a study of lymphopenia after photon versus proton radiotherapy. General observations from the study: After lymphocyte nadir, photon-treated repertoires showed oligoclonal expansion, especially CD8+ Temra. Proton therapy kept repertoires fairly stable, unlike photons, which gained effector/memory cells.

The repertoire was sequenced with immunoSEQ multiplex PCR; TCRdb's copy has only in-frame clones and lacks some. The profile shows tens of thousands of clones, under 95% of them singletons. The sequence came from a woman between 45 and 65 years old with cholangiocarcinoma. The source was peripheral blood, collected from a patient treated with photon-based radiotherapy. This chain joins TRBV7-9 and TRBJ2-7, with D perhaps matching TRBD1 (6 bases). The CDR3 nucleotides read TGTGCCAGCAGCGCCCGGGACACCGCTTCCTACGAGCAGTACTTC. It yields the protein CASSARDTASYEQYF.